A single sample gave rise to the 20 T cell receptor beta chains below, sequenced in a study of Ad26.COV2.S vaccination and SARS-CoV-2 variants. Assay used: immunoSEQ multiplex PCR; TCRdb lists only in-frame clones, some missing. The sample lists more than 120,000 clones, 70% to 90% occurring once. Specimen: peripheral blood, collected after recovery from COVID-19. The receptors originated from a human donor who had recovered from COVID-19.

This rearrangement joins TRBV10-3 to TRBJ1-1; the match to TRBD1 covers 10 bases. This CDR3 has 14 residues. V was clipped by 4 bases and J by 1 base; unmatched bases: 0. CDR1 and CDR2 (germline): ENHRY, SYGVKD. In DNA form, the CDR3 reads TGTGCCATCAGTGGGACAGGGGGGAACACTGAAGCTTTCTTT. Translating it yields CAISGTGGNTEAFF.

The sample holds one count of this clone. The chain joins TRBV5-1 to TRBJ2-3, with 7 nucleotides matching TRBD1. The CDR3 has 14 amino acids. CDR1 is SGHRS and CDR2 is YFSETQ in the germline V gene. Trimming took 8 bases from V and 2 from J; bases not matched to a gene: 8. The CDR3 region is CASKNRGFTDTQYF. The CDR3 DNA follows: TGCGCCAGTAAAAACAGGGGTTTCACAGATACGCAGTATTTT.

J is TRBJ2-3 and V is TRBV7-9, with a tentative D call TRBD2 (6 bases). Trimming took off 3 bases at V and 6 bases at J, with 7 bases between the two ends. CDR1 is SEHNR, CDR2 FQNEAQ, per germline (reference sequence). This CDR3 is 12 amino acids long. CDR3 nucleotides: TGTGCCAGCAGCTTCCTAGCGGATACGCAGTATTTT. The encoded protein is CASSFLADTQYF.

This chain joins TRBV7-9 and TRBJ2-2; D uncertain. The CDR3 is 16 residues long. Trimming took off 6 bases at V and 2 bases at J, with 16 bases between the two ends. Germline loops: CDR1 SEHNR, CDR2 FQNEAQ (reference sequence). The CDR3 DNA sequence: TGTGCCAGCAGACGACGGATAGGGCTAAACACCGGGGAGCTGTTTTTT. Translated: CASRRRIGLNTGELFF. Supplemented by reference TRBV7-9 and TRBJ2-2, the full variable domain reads DTGVSQNPRHKITKRGQNVTFRCDPISEHNRLYWYRQTLGQGPEFLTYFQNEAQLEKSRLLSDRFSAERPKGSFSTLEIQRTEQGDSAMYLCASRRRIGLNTGELFFGEGSRLTVL.

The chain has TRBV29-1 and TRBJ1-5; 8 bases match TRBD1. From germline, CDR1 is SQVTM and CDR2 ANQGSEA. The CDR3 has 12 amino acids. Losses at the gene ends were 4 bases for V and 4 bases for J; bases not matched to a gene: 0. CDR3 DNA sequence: TGCAGCGTTGGGACAGGGAATCAGCCCCAGCATTTT. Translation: CSVGTGNQPQHF.

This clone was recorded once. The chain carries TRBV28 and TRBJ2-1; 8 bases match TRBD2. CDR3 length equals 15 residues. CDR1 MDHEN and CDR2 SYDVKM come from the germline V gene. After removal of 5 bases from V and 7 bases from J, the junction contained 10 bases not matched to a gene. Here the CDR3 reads CASSGGSGETNEQFF. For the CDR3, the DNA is TGTGCCAGCAGTGGCGGTAGCGGGGAAACTAATGAGCAGTTCTTC.

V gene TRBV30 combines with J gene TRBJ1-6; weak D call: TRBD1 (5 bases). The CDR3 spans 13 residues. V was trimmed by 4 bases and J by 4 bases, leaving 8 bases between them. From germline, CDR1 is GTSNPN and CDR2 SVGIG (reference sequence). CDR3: CAWTGHYNSPLHF. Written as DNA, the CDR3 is TGTGCCTGGACCGGACATTATAATTCACCCCTCCACTTT. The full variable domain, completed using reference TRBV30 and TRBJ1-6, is SQTIHQWPATLVQPVGSPLSLECTVEGTSNPNLYWYRQAAGRGLQLLFYSVGIGQISSEVPQNLSASRPQDRQFILSSKKLLLSDSGFYLCAWTGHYNSPLHFGNGTRLTVT.

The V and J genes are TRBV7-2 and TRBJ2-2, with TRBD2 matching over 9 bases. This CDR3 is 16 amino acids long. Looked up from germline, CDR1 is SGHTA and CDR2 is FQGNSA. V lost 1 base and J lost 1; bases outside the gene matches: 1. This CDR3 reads CASSLVAGVNTGELFF. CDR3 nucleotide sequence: TGTGCCAGCAGCTTAGTAGCGGGGGTGAACACCGGGGAGCTGTTTTTT.

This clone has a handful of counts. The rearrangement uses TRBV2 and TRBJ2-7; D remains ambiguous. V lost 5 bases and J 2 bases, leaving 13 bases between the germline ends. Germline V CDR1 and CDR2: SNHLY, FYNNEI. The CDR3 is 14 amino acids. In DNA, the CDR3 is TGTGCCAGCAGTAAATCAGTAAACACCTACGAGCAGTACTTC. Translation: CASSKSVNTYEQYF. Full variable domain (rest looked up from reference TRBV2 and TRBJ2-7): EPEVTQTPSHQVTQMGQEVILRCVPISNHLYFYWYRQILGQKVEFLVSFYNNEISEKSEIFDDQFSVERPDGSNFTLKIRSTKLEDSAMYFCASSKSVNTYEQYFGPGTRLTVT.

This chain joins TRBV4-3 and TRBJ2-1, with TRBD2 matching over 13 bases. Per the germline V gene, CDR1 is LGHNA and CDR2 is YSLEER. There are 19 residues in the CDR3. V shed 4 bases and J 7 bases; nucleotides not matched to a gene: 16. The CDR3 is CASSPETLAGGPSGNEQFF. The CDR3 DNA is TGCGCCAGCAGCCCGGAAACACTAGCGGGGGGGCCTAGTGGTAATGAGCAGTTCTTC.

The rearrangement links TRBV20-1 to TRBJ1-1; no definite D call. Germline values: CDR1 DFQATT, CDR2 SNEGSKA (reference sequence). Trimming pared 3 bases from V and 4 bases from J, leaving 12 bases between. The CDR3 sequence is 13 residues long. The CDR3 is CSASSRRGTEAFF. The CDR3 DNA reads TGCAGTGCTAGTTCCCGACGGGGCACTGAAGCTTTCTTT.

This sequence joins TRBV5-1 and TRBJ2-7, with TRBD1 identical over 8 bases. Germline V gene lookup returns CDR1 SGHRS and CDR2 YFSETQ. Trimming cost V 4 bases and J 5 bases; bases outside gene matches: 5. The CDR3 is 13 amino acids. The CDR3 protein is CASSPDRVNEQYF. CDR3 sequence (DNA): TGCGCCAGCAGCCCGGACAGGGTAAACGAGCAGTACTTC.

The CDR3 protein is CSVVTGFNQPQHF. CDR3 nucleotides: TGCAGCGTTGTAACGGGCTTCAATCAGCCCCAGCATTTT. The rearrangement links TRBV29-1 to TRBJ1-5; D remains unclear. This CDR3 is built from 13 residues. With 4 bases removed from V and 3 bases from J, the gap between germline ends came to 10 bases. CDR1 is SQVTM and CDR2 is ANQGSEA in the germline V gene. Complete variable domain (other parts from reference TRBV29-1 and TRBJ1-5): SAVISQKPSRDICQRGTSLTIQCQVDSQVTMMFWYRQQPGQSLTLIATANQGSEATYESGFVIDKFPISRPNLTFSTLTVSNMSPEDSSIYLCSVVTGFNQPQHFGDGTRLSIL.

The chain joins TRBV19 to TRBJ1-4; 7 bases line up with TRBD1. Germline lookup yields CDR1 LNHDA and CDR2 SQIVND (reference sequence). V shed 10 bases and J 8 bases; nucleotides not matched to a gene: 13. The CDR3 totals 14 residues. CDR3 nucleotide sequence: TGTGCCACCCTGAACACAGGGGTAGGCGAAAAACTGTTTTTT. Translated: CATLNTGVGEKLFF. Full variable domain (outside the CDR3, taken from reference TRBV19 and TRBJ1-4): DGGITQSPKYLFRKEGQNVTLSCEQNLNHDAMYWYRQDPGQGLRLIYYSQIVNDFQKGDIAEGYSVSREKKESFPLTVTSAQKNPTAFYLCATLNTGVGEKLFFGSGTQLSVL.

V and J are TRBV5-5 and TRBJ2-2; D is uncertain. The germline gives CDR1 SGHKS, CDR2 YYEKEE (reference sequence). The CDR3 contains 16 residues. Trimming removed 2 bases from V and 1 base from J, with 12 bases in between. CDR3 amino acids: CASSFYFSQNTGELFF. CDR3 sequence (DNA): TGTGCCAGCAGCTTTTATTTCAGTCAGAACACCGGGGAGCTGTTTTTT.

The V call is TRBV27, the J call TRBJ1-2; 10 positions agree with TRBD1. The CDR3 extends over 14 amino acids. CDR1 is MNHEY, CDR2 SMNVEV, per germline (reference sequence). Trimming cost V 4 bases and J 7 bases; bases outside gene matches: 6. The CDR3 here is CASSSTGGAGGYTF. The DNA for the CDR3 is TGTGCCAGCAGTTCGACAGGGGGCGCGGGTGGCTACACCTTC.

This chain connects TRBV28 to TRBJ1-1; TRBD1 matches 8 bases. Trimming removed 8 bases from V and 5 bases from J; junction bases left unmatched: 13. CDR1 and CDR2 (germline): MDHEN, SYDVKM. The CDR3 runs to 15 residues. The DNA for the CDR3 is TGTGCCAGCCGGTCCAGTGCAGGGGGCAGGACTGAAGCTTTCTTT. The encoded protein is CASRSSAGGRTEAFF.

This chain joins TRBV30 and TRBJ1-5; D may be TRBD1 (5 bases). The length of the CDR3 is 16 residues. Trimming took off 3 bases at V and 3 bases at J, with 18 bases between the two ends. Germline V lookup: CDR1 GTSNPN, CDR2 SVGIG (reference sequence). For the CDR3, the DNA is TGTGCCTGGAGCGCAGACAAAGGGGCCATCAATCAGCCCCAGCATTTT. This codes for CAWSADKGAINQPQHF.

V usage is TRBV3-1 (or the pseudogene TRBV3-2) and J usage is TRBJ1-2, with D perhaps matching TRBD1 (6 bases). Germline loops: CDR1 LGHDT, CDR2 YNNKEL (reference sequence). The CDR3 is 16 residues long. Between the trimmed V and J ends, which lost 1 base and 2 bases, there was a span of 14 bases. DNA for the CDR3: TGTGCCAGCAGCCAAGCGGGGGCGCGACACAACTATGGCTACACCTTC. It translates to CASSQAGARHNYGYTF.

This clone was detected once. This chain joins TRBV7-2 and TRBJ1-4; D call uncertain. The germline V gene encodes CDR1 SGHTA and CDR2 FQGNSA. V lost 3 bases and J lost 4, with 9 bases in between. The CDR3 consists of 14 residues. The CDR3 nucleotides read TGTGCCAGCAGCTTGGACGGCCTTAATGAAAAACTGTTTTTT. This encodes CASSLDGLNEKLFF.